This T cell receptor beta chain is drawn from a study of CD8+CD57+ T cells in acquired aplastic anemia. Study summary: Yields of DNA that came from sorted CD4+ and CD8+ cells averaged roughly 3.2 ug.

The study profiled TCR beta VDJ and CDR3 using genomic DNA as template. TCRdb independently ran MiXCR on the reads; one entry per CDR3 protein. The table shows some 200,000 distinct CDR3 sequences, with roughly 53% occurring only once. Patients selected for sequencing had displayed CD8+CD57+ cell expansion by flow cytometry. Study-wide points: About 30 CD8+ CDR3 sequences occurred in both the patients and the controls.

This clonotype came up many times. Its antigen remains unidentified. Looked up from germline, CDR1 is WNHNN and CDR2 is SYGVQD (reference sequence). V gave up 5 bases and J gave up 6 bases, with 14 bases separating them. The CDR3 length is 13 residues. The sequence was collected from a human donor with aplastic anemia. The specimen was sorted CD4+, CD8+, or CD8+CD57+ T cells (not recorded which) from PBMCs. The V call is TRBV10-1, the J call TRBJ2-7, with D perhaps being TRBD1 or TRBD2 (5 bases each). CDR3 amino acids: CASSSSFGAEQYF. The DNA of the CDR3 is TGCGCCAGCAGTAGTTCCTTCGGGGCCGAGCAGTACTTC.